These 13 T cell receptor beta chains share one sample of origin, sequenced in a study of blood T cell repertoires in COVID-19. Data came from immunoSEQ multiplex PCR; TCRdb stores just in-frame clones and leaves some out. The sample consists of over 250,000 clones, approximately 90% of them appearing once. Sequencing used peripheral blood. The receptors derive from a woman aged 30 to 39 with COVID-19, enrolled during active disease.

This clone was seen more than once but under ten times. This sequence joins TRBV2 and TRBJ2-3, with D uncertain. Germline CDR1 is SNHLY and CDR2 is FYNNEI. The V end was cut by 6 bases, the J end by 2 bases, with 12 bases between. CDR3 length: 14 residues. The CDR3 sequence is CASRLETVTDTQYF. In DNA, the CDR3 is TGTGCCAGCAGGTTGGAGACGGTCACAGATACGCAGTATTTT.

The chain links TRBV4-2 to TRBJ1-1; D not certain. The CDR3 extends over 13 amino acids. The germline V gene has CDR1 LGHNA and CDR2 YNFKEQ. Trimming took 1 base from V and 11 from J, leaving 14 bases between them. The CDR3 bases are TGTGCCAGCAGCCAAGGAAGAGGGTTGGGGGCTTTCTTT. Amino acids: CASSQGRGLGAFF.

The rearrangement links TRBV7-3 to TRBJ2-1; D might be TRBD2 (6 bases). V was trimmed by 5 bases and J by 8 bases, leaving 10 bases between them. The CDR3 contains 12 residues. Germline V lookup: CDR1 SGHTA, CDR2 FQGTGA. CDR3 bases: TGTGCCAGCAGCCCCCCGGGGGATGAGCAGTTCTTC. It encodes CASSPPGDEQFF.

The chain has TRBV7-8 and TRBJ2-1, with 9 bases lining up with TRBD1. The CDR3 consists of 17 residues. The germline V gene encodes CDR1 SGHVS and CDR2 FQNEAQ. The V and J ends lost 1 base and 0 bases, in that order; junction bases with no gene match: 4. In DNA, the CDR3 is TGTGCCAGCAGCTTAGTCGGGACAGGGAACTCCTACAATGAGCAGTTCTTC. Residues: CASSLVGTGNSYNEQFF.

This clone was observed at least ten times. The chain carries TRBV30 and TRBJ2-7; D is ambiguous. The length of the CDR3 is 12 residues. Germline CDR1 reads GTSNPN; CDR2 reads SVGIG (reference sequence). V was cut by 0 bases and J by 5 bases, with 8 bases left in between. The CDR3 bases are TGTGCCTGGAGTGTAGTACTGAACGAGCAGTACTTC. Its protein product is CAWSVVLNEQYF.

The CDR3 region has the DNA TGCGCCAGCATGCCCTTCGGGAGGGCCAACGTCCTGACTTTC. This gives the protein CASMPFGRANVLTF. The chain uses TRBV5-1 and TRBJ2-6; possibly TRBD2 for D (5 bases). Trimming pared 6 bases from V and 5 bases from J, leaving 12 bases between. This CDR3 is 14 amino acids long. Germline V gives CDR1 SGHRS, CDR2 YFSETQ.

The chain carries TRBV28 and TRBJ2-1; TRBD1 agrees at 8 bases. The germline CDR1 and CDR2 sequences are MDHEN and SYDVKM. This CDR3 has 14 residues. Trimming cost V 4 bases and J 7 bases; bases outside gene matches: 6. CDR3 nucleotides: TGTGCCAGCAGTTGGACAGGGCTTCGAAATGAGCAGTTCTTC. This translates into CASSWTGLRNEQFF.

The chain is built from TRBV27 and TRBJ1-5, with D hard to call. Deletions cut 6 bases from V and 7 bases from J, with 13 bases between. CDR3 length: 13 residues. Germline lookup yields CDR1 MNHEY and CDR2 SMNVEV (reference sequence). CDR3 residues: CASSTLRGQPQHF. CDR3 bases: TGTGCCAGCAGCACCCTTCGGGGACAGCCCCAGCATTTT.

The chain has TRBV9 and TRBJ2-5, with TRBD2 matching over 10 bases. CDR1 is SGDLS, CDR2 YYNGEE, per germline. This CDR3 comprises 18 residues. V lost 4 bases and J lost 4; bases outside the gene matches: 16. The CDR3, as DNA: TGTGCCAGCAGCCCCGGAATATCTAGCGGGAGACTGGTAGAGACCCAGTACTTC. The encoded protein is CASSPGISSGRLVETQYF.

The gene calls are TRBV29-1 and TRBJ2-6; D possibly corresponds to TRBD2 (5 bases). Germline-derived CDR1 and CDR2 are SQVTM and ANQGSEA. V was cut by 3 bases and J by 2 bases, with 11 bases left in between. There are 15 residues in the CDR3. The DNA of the CDR3 is TGCAGCGTTGAGGAAGCCGGGGCTGGGGCCAACGTCCTGACTTTC. Encoded protein: CSVEEAGAGANVLTF.

The J gene is TRBJ1-1, the V gene TRBV19; TRBD1 might be the D (5 bases). Germline V gives CDR1 LNHDA, CDR2 SQIVND (reference sequence). V was shortened by 0 bases and J by 5 bases, with 10 bases between the two germline ends. This CDR3 has 14 residues. This chain's CDR3 is CASSIEGRGTEAFF. In DNA, the CDR3 is TGTGCCAGTAGTATAGAGGGAAGGGGAACTGAAGCTTTCTTT.

This clone came up a few times. CDR3 coding DNA: TGTGCCAGCAGTCCGGGGACAGGGAACGGGGAGCTGTTTTTT. Translation: CASSPGTGNGELFF. The J gene is TRBJ2-2, the V gene TRBV6-6; 9 bases are a match to TRBD1. Germline V gives CDR1 MNHNY, CDR2 SVGAGI (reference sequence). This CDR3 has 14 amino acids. The V and J ends lost 5 bases and 7 bases, in that order; junction bases with no gene match: 5.

This clone was counted a single time. CDR3 coding DNA: TGCAGCATTACTACAGGGGGTATCTATGGCTACACCTTC. Amino acids: CSITTGGIYGYTF. The chain carries TRBV29-1 and TRBJ1-2, with TRBD1 matching 8 bases. The CDR3 has 13 amino acids. V dropped 8 bases and J dropped 4; count of bases not matched to a gene: 9. Germline V gene lookup returns CDR1 SQVTM and CDR2 ANQGSEA.